This TCR beta chain was sequenced during a study of early T cells in non-severe SARS-CoV-2 infection. For the study at large: Sequencing of bulk RNA from unsorted whole blood was done, without chain pairing.

This clonotype has at least ten counts. Deletions cut 5 bases from V and 3 bases from J, with 11 bases between. The CDR3 is 14 amino acids. Germline CDR1 MNHEY, CDR2 SMNVEV (reference sequence). TCRdb reprocessed the 5' RACE reads via MiXCR and lists one record per CDR3 protein. The profile shows roughly 80,000 distinct CDR3 sequences, about 14% of them singletons. This chain joins TRBV27 and TRBJ1-5; D is unclear. This TCR derives from an adult who was a healthcare worker with PCR-confirmed SARS-CoV-2 infection or an uninfected control (not recorded which). Sequencing was carried out using whole blood. CDR3 residues: CASSNLGTNQPQHF. For the CDR3, the DNA is TGTGCCAGCAGTAACTTGGGAACCAATCAGCCCCAGCATTTT.